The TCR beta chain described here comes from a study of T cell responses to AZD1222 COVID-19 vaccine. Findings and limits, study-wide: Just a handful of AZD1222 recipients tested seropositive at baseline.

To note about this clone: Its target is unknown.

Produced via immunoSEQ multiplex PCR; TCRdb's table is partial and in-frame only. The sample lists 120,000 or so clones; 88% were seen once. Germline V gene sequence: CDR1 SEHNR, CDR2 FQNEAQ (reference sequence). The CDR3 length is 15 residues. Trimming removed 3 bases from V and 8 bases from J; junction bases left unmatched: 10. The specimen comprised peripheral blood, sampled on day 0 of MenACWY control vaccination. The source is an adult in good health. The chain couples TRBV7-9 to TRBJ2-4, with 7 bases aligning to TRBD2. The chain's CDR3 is CASSLLGLDNDIQYF. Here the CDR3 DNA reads TGTGCCAGCAGCTTGCTCGGACTAGATAATGACATTCAGTACTTC.